This TCR beta chain was documented in a study of cytomegalovirus exposure and HLA in healthy donors. General observations from the study: The authors later found HLA-associated TCR beta chains more clonally expanded than equally common others. With high specificity and sensitivity, the classifier reportedly diagnosed cytomegalovirus status. An analysis done earlier found most TCR beta V segments productive about 87% or about 30% of the time. Most observed TCR sequences were rare, whereas some public TCRs were detected in many donors.

To note about this clone: Its antigen is still unknown.

The PCR employed 60 Vbeta primers together with 13 Jbeta primers. Data came from immunoSEQ multiplex PCR; TCRdb stores just in-frame clones and leaves some out. The repertoire shows roughly 60,000 clones; the top ten hold about 3.6%. CDR1 is KGHSH, CDR2 LQKENI, per germline. The CDR3 loop spans 14 amino acids. The junction had 11 bases not matched to a gene; V was cut back by 6 bases and J by 7 bases. The chain employs TRBV18 and TRBJ1-1; 7 bases match TRBD1. Sample: PBMCs. The TCR was taken from a woman aged 18-35 years in good health and CMV-seronegative. As DNA, the CDR3 is TGTGCCAGCTCTCCCAGACAGGGTACCCTTGAAGCTTTCTTT. It is translated as CASSPRQGTLEAFF. Full variable domain (remainder filled in from reference TRBV18 and TRBJ1-1): NAGVMQNPRHLVRRRGQEARLRCSPMKGHSHVYWYRQLPEEGLKFMVYLQKENIIDESGMPKERFSAEFPKEGPSILRIQQVVRGDSAAYFCASSPRQGTLEAFFGQGTRLTVV.